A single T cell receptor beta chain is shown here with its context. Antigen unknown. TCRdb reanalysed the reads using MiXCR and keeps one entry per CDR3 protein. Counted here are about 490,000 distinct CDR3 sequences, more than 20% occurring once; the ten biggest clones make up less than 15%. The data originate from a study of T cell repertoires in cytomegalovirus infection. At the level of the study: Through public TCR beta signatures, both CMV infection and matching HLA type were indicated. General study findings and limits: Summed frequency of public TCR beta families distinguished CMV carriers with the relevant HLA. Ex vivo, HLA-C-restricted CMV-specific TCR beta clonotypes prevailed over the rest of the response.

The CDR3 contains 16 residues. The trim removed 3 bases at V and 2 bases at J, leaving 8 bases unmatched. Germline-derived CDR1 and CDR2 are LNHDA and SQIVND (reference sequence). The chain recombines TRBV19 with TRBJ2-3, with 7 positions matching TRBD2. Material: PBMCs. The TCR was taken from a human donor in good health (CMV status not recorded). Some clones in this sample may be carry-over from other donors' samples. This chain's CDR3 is CASSMGGGYPTDTQYF. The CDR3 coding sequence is TGTGCCAGTAGTATGGGGGGGGGGTATCCCACAGATACGCAGTATTTT.